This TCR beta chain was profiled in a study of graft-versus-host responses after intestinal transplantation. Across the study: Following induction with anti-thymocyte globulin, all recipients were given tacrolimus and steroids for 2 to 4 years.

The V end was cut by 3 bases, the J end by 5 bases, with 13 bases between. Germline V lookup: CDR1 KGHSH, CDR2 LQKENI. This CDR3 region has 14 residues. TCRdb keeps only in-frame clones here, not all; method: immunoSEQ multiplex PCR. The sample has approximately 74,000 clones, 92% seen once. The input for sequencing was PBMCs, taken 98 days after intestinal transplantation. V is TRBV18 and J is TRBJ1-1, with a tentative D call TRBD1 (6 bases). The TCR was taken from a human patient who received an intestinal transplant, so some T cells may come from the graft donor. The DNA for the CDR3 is TGTGCCAGCTCACCTGGTCAGGGGAGGACTGAAGCTTTCTTT. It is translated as CASSPGQGRTEAFF. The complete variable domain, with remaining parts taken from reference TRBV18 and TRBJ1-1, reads NAGVMQNPRHLVRRRGQEARLRCSPMKGHSHVYWYRQLPEEGLKFMVYLQKENIIDESGMPKERFSAEFPKEGPSILRIQQVVRGDSAAYFCASSPGQGRTEAFFGQGTRLTVV.